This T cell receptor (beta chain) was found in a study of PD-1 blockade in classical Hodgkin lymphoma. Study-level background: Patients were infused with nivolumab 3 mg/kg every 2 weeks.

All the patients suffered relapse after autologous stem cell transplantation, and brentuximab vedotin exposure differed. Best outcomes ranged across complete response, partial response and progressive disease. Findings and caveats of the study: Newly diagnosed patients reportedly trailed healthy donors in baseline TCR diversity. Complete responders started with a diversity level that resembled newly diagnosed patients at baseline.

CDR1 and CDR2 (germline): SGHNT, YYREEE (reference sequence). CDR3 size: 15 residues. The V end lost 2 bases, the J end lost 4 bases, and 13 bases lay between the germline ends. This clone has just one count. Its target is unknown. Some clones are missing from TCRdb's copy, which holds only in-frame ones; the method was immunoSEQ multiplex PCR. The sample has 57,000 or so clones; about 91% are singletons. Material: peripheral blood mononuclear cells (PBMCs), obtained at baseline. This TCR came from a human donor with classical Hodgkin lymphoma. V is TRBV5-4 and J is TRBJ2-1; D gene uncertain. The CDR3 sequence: CASSFGVDMYNEQFF. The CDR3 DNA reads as TGTGCCAGCAGCTTCGGTGTTGATATGTACAATGAGCAGTTCTTC.